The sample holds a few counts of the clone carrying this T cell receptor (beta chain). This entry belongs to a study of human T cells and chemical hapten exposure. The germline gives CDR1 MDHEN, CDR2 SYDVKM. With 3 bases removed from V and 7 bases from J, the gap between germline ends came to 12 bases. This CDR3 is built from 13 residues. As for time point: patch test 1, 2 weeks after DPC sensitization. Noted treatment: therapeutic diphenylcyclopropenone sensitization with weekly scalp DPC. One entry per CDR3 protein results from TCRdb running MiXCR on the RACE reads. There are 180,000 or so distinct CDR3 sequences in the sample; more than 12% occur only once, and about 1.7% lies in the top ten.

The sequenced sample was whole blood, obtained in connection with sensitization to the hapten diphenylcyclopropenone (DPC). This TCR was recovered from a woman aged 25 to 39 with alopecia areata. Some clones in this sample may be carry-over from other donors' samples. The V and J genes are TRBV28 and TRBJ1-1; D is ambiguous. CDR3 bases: TGTGCCAGCAGTTTTGGGCCAGACTATGAAGCTTTCTTT. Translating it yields CASSFGPDYEAFF.